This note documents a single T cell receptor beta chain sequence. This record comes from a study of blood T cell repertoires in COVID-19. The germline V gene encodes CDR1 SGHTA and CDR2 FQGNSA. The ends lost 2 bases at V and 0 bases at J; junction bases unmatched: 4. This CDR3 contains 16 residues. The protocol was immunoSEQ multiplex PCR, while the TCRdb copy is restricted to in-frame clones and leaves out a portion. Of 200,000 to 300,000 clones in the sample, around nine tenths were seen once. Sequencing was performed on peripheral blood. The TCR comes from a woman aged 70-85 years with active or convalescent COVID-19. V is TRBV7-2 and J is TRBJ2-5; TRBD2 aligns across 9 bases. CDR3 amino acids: CASSLSSGGHQETQYF. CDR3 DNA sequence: TGTGCCAGCAGCTTAAGTAGCGGGGGCCACCAAGAGACCCAGTACTTC.